The subject of this entry is one T cell receptor beta chain. There are 14 residues in the CDR3. Germline V gene lookup returns CDR1 KGHSY and CDR2 FQNENV. The junction had 6 bases not matched to a gene; V was cut back by 6 bases and J by 6 bases. Method: immunoSEQ multiplex PCR; TCRdb's copy keeps in-frame clones and lacks some. The sample has about 82,000 clones; around 94% are singletons. The source of the sample is a study of technical replicates of blood from several donors. The receptor was derived from a human donor in good health. Material: T cells isolated from PBMCs. V usage is TRBV16 and J usage is TRBJ2-1, with TRBD2 identical over 9 bases. CDR3 in amino acids: CASSRTTSGNEQFF. Here the CDR3 DNA reads TGTGCCAGCAGTCGGACGACTAGCGGCAATGAGCAGTTCTTC.